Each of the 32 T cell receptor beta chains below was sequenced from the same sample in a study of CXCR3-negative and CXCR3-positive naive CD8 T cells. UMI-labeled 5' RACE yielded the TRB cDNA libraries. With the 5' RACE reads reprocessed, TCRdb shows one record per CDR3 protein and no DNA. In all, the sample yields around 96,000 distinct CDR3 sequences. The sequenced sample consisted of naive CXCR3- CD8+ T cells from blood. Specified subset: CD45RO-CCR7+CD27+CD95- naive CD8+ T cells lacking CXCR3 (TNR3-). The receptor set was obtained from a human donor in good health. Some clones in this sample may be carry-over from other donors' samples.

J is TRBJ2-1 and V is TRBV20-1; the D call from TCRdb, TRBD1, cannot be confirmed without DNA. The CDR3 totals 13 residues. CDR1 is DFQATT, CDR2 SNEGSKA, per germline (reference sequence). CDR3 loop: CSAKTSLGGEQFF.

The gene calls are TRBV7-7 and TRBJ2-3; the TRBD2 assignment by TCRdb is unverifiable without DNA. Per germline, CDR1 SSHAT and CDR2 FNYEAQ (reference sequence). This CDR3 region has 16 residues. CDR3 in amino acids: CASSSLAGGPTDTQYF.

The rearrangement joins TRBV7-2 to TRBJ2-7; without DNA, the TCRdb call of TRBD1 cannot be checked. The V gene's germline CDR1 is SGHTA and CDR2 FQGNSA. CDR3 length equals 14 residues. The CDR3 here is CASSLDRDHYEQYF.

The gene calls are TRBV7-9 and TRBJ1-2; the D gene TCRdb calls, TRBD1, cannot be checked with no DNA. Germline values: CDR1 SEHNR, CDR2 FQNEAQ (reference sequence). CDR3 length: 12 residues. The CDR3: CASSRQGSGYTF.

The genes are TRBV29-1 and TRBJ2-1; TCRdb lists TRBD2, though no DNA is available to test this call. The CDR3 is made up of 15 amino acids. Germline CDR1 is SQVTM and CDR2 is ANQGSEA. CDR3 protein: CSVVEGGRAYNEQFF.

The CDR3 loop reads CASRPRGWDPGTEAFF. This chain uses TRBV6-5 with TRBJ1-1; with no DNA, the TCRdb D assignment of TRBD1 cannot be verified. Germline-derived CDR1 and CDR2 are MNHEY and SVGAGI. This CDR3 region has 16 residues.

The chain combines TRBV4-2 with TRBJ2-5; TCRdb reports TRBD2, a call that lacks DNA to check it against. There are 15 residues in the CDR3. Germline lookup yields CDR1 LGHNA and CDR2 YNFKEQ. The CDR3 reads CASSEGGGPQETQYF.

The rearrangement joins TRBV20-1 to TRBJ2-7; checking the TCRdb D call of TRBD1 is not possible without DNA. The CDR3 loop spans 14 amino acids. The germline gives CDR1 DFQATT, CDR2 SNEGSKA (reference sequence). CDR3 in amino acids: CSASPQDRSYEQYF.

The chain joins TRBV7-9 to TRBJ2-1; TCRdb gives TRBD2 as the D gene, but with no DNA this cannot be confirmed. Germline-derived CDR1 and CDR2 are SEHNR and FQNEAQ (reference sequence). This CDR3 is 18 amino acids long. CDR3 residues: CASSFSGPLASRANEQFF.

The chain's CDR3 is CASNFPEGDQGSTDTQYF. The rearrangement joins TRBV7-9 to TRBJ2-3; the D call of TRBD1 rests on TCRdb alone, since no DNA is present to check it. The CDR3 runs 18 residues. CDR1 is SEHNR and CDR2 is FQNEAQ in the germline V gene (reference sequence).

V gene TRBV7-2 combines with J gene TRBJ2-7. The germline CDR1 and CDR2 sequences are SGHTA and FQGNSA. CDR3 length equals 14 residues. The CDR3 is CASSLVPSSYEQYF.

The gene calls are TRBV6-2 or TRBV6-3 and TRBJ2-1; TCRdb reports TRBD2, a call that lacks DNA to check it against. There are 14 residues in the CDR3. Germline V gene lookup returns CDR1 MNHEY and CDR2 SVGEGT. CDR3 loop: CASTVGGGAVEQFF.

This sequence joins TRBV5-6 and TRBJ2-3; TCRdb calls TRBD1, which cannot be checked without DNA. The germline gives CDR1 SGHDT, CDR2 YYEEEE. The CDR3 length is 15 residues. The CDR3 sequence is CASSFRQGGTDTQYF.

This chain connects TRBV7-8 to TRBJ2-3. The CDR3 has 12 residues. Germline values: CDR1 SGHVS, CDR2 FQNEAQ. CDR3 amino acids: CASSLPTDTQYF.

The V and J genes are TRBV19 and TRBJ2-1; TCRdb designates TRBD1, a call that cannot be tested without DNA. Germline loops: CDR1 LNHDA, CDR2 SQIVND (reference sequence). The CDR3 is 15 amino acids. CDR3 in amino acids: CASHRTGAADNEQFF.

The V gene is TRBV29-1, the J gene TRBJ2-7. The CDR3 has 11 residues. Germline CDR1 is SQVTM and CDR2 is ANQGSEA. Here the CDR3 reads CSVQGPYEQYF.

CDR3 residues: CSVRFGFGTDTQYF. The chain joins TRBV29-1 to TRBJ2-3. This CDR3 has 14 residues. Germline CDR1 reads SQVTM; CDR2 reads ANQGSEA.

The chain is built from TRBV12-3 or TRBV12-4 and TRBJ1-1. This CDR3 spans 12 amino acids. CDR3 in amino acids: CAITIWNTEAFF.

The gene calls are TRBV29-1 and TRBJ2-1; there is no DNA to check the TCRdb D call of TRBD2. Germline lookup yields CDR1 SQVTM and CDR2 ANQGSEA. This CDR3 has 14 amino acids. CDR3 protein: CSVVPSGMGNEQFF.

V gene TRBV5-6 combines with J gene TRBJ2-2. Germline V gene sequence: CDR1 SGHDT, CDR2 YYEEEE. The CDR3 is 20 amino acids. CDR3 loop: CASSFLSPMGTLANTGELFF.

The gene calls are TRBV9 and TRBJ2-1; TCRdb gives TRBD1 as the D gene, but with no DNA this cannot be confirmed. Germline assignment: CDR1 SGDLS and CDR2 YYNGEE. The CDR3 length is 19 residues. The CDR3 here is CASSVPTGQGPHSYNEQFF.

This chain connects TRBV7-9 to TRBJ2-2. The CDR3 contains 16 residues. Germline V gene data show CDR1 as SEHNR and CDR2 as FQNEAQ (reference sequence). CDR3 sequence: CASSFLKSTNTGELFF.

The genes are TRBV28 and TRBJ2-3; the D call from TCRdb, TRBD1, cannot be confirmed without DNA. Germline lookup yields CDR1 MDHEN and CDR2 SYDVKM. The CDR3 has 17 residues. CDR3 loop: CASSFLDRGLPLDTQYF.

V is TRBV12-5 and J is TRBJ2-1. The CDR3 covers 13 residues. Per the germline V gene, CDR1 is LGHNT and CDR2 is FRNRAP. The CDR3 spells CASGSGADNEQFF.

This CDR3 reads CASSSAANNEQFF. V gene TRBV6-5 combines with J gene TRBJ2-1; TCRdb names TRBD2, which stays unverified in the absence of DNA. CDR3 length equals 13 residues. Germline V CDR1 and CDR2: MNHEY, SVGAGI.

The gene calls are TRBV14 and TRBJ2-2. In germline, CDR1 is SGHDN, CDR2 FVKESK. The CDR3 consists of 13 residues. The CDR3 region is CASSQEITGELFF.

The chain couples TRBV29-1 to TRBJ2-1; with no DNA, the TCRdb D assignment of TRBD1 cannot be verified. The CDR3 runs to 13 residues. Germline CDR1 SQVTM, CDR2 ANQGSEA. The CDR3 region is CSVGDREDNEQFF.

CDR3 loop: CASSSSGPNTGELFF. This chain connects TRBV7-9 to TRBJ2-2; TCRdb lists TRBD1, though no DNA is available to test this call. This CDR3 contains 15 residues. Germline V gene data show CDR1 as SEHNR and CDR2 as FQNEAQ (reference sequence).

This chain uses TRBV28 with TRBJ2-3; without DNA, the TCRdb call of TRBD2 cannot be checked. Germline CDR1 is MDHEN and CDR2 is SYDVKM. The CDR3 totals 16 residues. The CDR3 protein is CASSSPGLAGTDTQYF.

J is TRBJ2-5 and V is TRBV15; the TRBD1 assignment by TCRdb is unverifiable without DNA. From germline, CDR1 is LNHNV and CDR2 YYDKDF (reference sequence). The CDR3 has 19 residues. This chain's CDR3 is CATSRDLVDAGGLRETQYF.

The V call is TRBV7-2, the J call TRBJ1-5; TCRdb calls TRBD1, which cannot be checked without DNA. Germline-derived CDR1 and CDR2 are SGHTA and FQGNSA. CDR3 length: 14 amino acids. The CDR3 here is CASSPGGVYQPQHF.

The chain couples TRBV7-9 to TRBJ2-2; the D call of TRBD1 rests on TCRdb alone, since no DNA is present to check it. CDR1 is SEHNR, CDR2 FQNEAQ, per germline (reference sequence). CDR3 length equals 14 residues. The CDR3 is CAASGTKNTGELFF.